Each of the 8 T cell receptor beta chains below was sequenced from the same sample in a study of T cell responses to AZD1222 COVID-19 vaccine. Sequencing was performed with immunoSEQ multiplex PCR; in TCRdb, only in-frame clones are kept and a portion is missing. The data show more than 75,000 clones, around 93% seen once. The specimen was peripheral blood, collected on day 0 of AZD1222 vaccination. The receptors here all came from an adult in good health.

The V gene is TRBV11-2, the J gene TRBJ1-4; tentatively, D is TRBD1 (5 bases). From germline, CDR1 is SGHAT and CDR2 FQNNGV. Trimming took off 4 bases at V and 8 bases at J, with 17 bases between the two ends. There are 15 residues in the CDR3. This CDR3 is CASSSQASREEKLFF. As DNA, the CDR3 is TGTGCCAGCAGCTCCCAGGCATCCAGGGAGGAAAAACTGTTTTTT.

The chain combines TRBV11-2 with TRBJ1-2; 10 bases fit TRBD1. Germline V gene data show CDR1 as SGHAT and CDR2 as FQNNGV. The CDR3 spans 14 residues. V was pared by 1 base and J by 8 bases, with 4 bases of the junction left unmatched. The CDR3, as DNA: TGTGCCAGCAGCTTAGGTTGGACAGGGGGAGGCTACACCTTC. As protein: CASSLGWTGGGYTF. Together with reference TRBV11-2 and TRBJ1-2, the CDR3 gives the full variable domain: EAGVAQSPRYKIIEKRQSVAFWCNPISGHATLYWYQQILGQGPKLLIQFQNNGVVDDSQLPKDRFSAERLKGVDSTLKIQPAKLEDSAVYLCASSLGWTGGGYTFGSGTRLTVV.

Here the CDR3 reads CASSVGEGRGTPLHF. The CDR3 DNA reads as TGTGCCAGCAGCGTAGGCGAAGGGCGAGGGACACCCCTCCACTTT. V is TRBV9 and J is TRBJ1-6; D uncertain. CDR3 size: 15 residues. The V and J ends lost 0 bases and 11 bases respectively, with 15 bases between them. The germline gives CDR1 SGDLS, CDR2 YYNGEE.

This chain joins TRBV30 and TRBJ1-5; D might be TRBD1 (5 bases). This CDR3 is 13 amino acids long. Germline V gene lookup returns CDR1 GTSNPN and CDR2 SVGIG (reference sequence). V was cut by 2 bases and J by 4 bases, with 9 bases left in between. The CDR3 DNA follows: TGTGCCTGGAGTTTGGCAGGGAATCAGCCCCAGCATTTT. Its protein is CAWSLAGNQPQHF. Full variable domain (outside the CDR3, taken from reference TRBV30 and TRBJ1-5): SQTIHQWPATLVQPVGSPLSLECTVEGTSNPNLYWYRQAAGRGLQLLFYSVGIGQISSEVPQNLSASRPQDRQFILSSKKLLLSDSGFYLCAWSLAGNQPQHFGDGTRLSIL.

V gene TRBV6-5 combines with J gene TRBJ2-5; the D is unclear. The CDR3 consists of 11 residues. CDR1 is MNHEY, CDR2 SVGAGI, per germline. V lost 7 bases, J lost 5 bases, and 8 bases lay in between. CDR3 loop: CASIIGETQYF. CDR3 coding DNA: TGTGCCAGCATAATTGGGGAGACCCAGTACTTC.

This chain uses TRBV5-1 with TRBJ1-1; possibly TRBD1 for D (5 bases). The V gene lost 0 bases and the J gene lost 8 bases, with 8 bases spanning the gap. Looked up from germline, CDR1 is SGHRS and CDR2 is YFSETQ. The CDR3 consists of 12 residues. In DNA form, the CDR3 reads TGCGCCAGCAGCTTGGCCAGGGTGGAAGCTTTCTTT. Encoded protein: CASSLARVEAFF. Full variable domain (remainder filled in from reference TRBV5-1 and TRBJ1-1): KAGVTQTPRYLIKTRGQQVTLSCSPISGHRSVSWYQQTPGQGLQFLFEYFSETQRNKGNFPGRFSGRQFSNSRSEMNVSTLELGDSALYLCASSLARVEAFFGQGTRLTVV.

This clone was detected only once. This chain joins TRBV25-1 and TRBJ2-6; unclear D gene. Germline V gives CDR1 MGHDK, CDR2 SYGVNS. V lost 6 bases and J 1 base, leaving 7 bases between the germline ends. CDR3 length: 14 residues. The CDR3 bases are TGTGCCAGCAGGGAAGGGTCTGGGGCCAACGTCCTGACTTTC. Its translation is CASREGSGANVLTF.

The rearrangement links TRBV19 to TRBJ1-2, with 9 bases lining up with TRBD1. The J segment lost 4 bases and the V segment lost 6 bases, leaving 3 bases of the junction unmatched. The CDR3 loop spans 13 amino acids. Germline V gives CDR1 LNHDA, CDR2 SQIVND (reference sequence). Here the CDR3 DNA reads TGTGCCAGTAGGGACAGGGGAACCTATGGCTACACCTTC. The encoded protein is CASRDRGTYGYTF.